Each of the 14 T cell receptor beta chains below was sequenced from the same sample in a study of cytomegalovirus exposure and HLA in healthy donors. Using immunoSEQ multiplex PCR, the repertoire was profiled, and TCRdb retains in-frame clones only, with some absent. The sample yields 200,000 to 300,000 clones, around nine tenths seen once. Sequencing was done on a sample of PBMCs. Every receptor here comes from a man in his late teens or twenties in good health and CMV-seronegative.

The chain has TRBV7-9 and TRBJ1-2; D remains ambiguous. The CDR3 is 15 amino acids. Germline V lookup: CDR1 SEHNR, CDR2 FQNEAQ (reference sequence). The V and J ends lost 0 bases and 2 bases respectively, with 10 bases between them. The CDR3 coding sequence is TGTGCCAGCAGCTTAGCGGGAGACTCAAACTATGGCTACACCTTC. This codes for CASSLAGDSNYGYTF.

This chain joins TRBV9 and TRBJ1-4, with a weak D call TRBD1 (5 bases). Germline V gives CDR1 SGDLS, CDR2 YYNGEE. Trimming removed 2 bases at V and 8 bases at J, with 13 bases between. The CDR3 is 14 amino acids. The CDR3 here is CASSVGGGGEKLFF. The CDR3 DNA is TGTGCCAGCAGCGTTGGCGGGGGAGGAGAAAAACTGTTTTTT.

The CDR3 protein is CASSGGQGPYNEQFF. The DNA for the CDR3 is TGTGCCAGCAGCGGGGGACAGGGGCCCTACAATGAGCAGTTCTTC. The chain carries TRBV5-5 and TRBJ2-1; TRBD1 matches 10 bases. The germline V gene encodes CDR1 SGHKS and CDR2 YYEKEE (reference sequence). The V segment lost 4 bases and the J segment 2 bases; nucleotides outside the gene matches: 3. CDR3 size: 15 residues. Complete variable domain (other parts from reference TRBV5-5 and TRBJ2-1): DAGVTQSPTHLIKTRGQQVTLRCSPISGHKSVSWYQQVLGQGPQFIFQYYEKEERGRGNFPDRFSARQFPNYSSELNVNALLLGDSALYLCASSGGQGPYNEQFFGPGTRLTVL.

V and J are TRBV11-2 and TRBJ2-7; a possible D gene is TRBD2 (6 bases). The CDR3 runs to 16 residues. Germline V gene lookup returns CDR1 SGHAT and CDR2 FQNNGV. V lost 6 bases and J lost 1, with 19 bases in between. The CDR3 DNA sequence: TGTGCCAGCAGGGGTATTCGTGGGGGGAGGTCCTACGAGCAGTACTTC. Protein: CASRGIRGGRSYEQYF.

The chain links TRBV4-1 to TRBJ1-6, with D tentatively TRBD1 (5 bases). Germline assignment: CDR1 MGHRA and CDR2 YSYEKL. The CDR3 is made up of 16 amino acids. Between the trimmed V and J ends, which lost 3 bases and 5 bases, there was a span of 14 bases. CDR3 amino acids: CASSQAPAGDNSPLHF. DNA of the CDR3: TGCGCCAGCAGCCAGGCCCCCGCGGGGGATAATTCACCCCTCCACTTT.

In DNA, the CDR3 is TGTGCCTGGAGTGCCCTAGAGACCCAGTACTTC. Translation gives CAWSALETQYF. J is TRBJ2-5 and V is TRBV30; D remains ambiguous. Germline CDR1 reads GTSNPN; CDR2 reads SVGIG (reference sequence). The CDR3 covers 11 residues. The V and J ends lost 1 base and 4 bases respectively, with 4 bases between them.

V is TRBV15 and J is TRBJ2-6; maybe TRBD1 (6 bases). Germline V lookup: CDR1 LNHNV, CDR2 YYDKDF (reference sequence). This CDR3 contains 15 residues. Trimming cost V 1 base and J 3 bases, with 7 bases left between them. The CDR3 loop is CATSRVGGGANVLTF. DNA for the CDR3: TGTGCCACCAGCAGAGTAGGGGGTGGGGCCAACGTCCTGACTTTC.

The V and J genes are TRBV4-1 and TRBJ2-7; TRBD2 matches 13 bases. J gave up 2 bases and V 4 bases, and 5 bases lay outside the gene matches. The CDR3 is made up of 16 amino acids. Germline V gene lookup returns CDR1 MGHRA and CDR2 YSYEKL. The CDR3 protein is CASSLLTSGGTYEQYF. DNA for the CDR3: TGCGCCAGCAGCCTCCTGACTAGCGGGGGGACCTACGAGCAGTACTTC.

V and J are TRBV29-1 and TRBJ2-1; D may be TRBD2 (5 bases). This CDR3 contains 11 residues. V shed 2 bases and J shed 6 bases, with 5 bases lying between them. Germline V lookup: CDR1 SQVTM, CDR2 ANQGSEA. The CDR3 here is CSVELANEQFF. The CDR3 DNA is TGCAGCGTTGAACTAGCCAATGAGCAGTTCTTC.

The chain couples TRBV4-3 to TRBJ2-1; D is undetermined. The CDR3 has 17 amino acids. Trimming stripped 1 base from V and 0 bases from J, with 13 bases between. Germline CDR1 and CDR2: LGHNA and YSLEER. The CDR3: CASSQALNANSYNEQFF. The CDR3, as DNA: TGCGCCAGCAGCCAAGCTCTAAACGCTAACTCCTACAATGAGCAGTTCTTC.

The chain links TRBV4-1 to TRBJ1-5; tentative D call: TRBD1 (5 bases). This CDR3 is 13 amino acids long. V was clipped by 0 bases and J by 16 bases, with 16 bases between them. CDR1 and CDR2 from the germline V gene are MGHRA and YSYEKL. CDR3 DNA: TGCGCCAGCAGCCAAGAAGTTGCGCAGGGCCCTCATTTT. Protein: CASSQEVAQGPHF.

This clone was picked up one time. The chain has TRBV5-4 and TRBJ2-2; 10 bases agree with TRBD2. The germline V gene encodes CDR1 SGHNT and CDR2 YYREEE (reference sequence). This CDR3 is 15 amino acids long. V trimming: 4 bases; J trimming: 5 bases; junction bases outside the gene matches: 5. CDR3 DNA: TGTGCCAGCAGCGAGCGGGGGGGCCCAACCGGGGAGCTGTTTTTT. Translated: CASSERGGPTGELFF. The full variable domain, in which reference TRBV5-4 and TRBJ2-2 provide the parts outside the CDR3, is ETGVTQSPTHLIKTRGQQVTLRCSSQSGHNTVSWYQQALGQGPQFIFQYYREEENGRGNFPPRFSGLQFPNYSSELNVNALELDDSALYLCASSERGGPTGELFFGEGSRLTVL.

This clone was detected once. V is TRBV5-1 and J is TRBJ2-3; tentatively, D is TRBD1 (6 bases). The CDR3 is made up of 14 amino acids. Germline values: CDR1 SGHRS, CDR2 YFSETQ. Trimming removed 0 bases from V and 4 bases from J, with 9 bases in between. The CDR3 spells CASSLEGGADTQYF. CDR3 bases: TGCGCCAGCAGCTTGGAAGGGGGTGCAGATACGCAGTATTTT. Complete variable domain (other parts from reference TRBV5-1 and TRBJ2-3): KAGVTQTPRYLIKTRGQQVTLSCSPISGHRSVSWYQQTPGQGLQFLFEYFSETQRNKGNFPGRFSGRQFSNSRSEMNVSTLELGDSALYLCASSLEGGADTQYFGPGTRLTVL.

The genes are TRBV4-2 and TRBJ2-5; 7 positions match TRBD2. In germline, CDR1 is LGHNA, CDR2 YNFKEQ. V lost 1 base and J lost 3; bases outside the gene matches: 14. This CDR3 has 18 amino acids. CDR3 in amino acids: CASSQVERGEGLEETQYF. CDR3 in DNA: TGTGCCAGCAGCCAAGTTGAGCGCGGGGAGGGCCTTGAAGAGACCCAGTACTTC.